These T cell receptor beta chains were read from a single sample in a study of blood T cell repertoires in COVID-19. Profiled with immunoSEQ multiplex PCR; TCRdb holds only in-frame clones, not every one. The sample lists 80,000 to 100,000 clones; roughly nine tenths were seen once. Sequences were obtained from peripheral blood. These TCRs come from a man in his forties or fifties with acute or convalescent COVID-19. Both conserved end residues are part of each CDR3. A D gene is named only where the DNA matches it firmly. Clone size is stated in some rows and not others, as once, few, many or a class when expanded.

D,J,V,size,CDR3,DNA
NA,TRBJ1-1,TRBV12-3/TRBV12-4,once,CASSPGNTEAFF,TGTGCCAGCAGTCCGGGGAACACTGAAGCTTTCTTT
NA,TRBJ1-1,TRBV10-2,NA,CASSEAENTEAFF,TGCGCCAGCAGTGAGGCGGAAAACACTGAAGCTTTCTTT
TRBD1,TRBJ2-7,TRBV14,NA,CASSRYRGHSYEQYF,TGTGCCAGCAGCCGGTACAGGGGCCACTCCTACGAGCAGTACTTC
NA,TRBJ1-4,TRBV5-1,NA,CASKESPTNEKLFF,TGCGCCAGCAAGGAGAGTCCAACTAATGAAAAACTGTTTTTT
TRBD1,TRBJ2-1,TRBV12-3/TRBV12-4,NA,CASSLDRDSPFF,TGTGCCAGCAGTCTAGACAGGGACAGTCCGTTCTTC
NA,TRBJ2-5,TRBV6-5,NA,CASGRIGETQYF,TGTGCCAGCGGGAGAATTGGAGAGACCCAGTACTTC
NA,TRBJ1-1,TRBV5-1,NA,CASSLLVGTEAFF,TGCGCCAGCAGCTTGCTAGTGGGCACTGAAGCTTTCTTT
NA,TRBJ2-5,TRBV4-1,NA,CASSRQEVGETQYF,TGCGCCAGCAGCCGGCAGGAGGTTGGGGAGACCCAGTACTTC
TRBD2,TRBJ2-3,TRBV27,NA,CASSLGTRTTDTQYF,TGTGCCAGCAGTTTGGGGACTAGAACCACAGATACGCAGTATTTT
NA,TRBJ2-1,TRBV19,NA,CASSRSVNSYNEQFF,TGTGCCAGTAGCCGGTCGGTCAACTCCTACAATGAGCAGTTCTTC
NA,TRBJ2-1,TRBV7-2,NA,CASSLVPAESLNNEQFF,TGTGCCAGCAGCTTAGTTCCAGCGGAGTCATTAAACAATGAGCAGTTCTTC